This is a list of T cell receptor beta chains from one sample in a study of radiation and T cells in renal cell carcinoma. Profiling relied on immunoSEQ multiplex PCR, and the TCRdb table lists in-frame clones only, not all of them. The sample carries tens of thousands of clones, about nine tenths recorded once. Source: blood, taken from a patient whose treatment included radiotherapy and nephrectomy. These receptors all stem from an older woman with renal cell carcinoma. Each CDR3 is given with its conserved first and last residue. The D gene is left open where the match is weak. Clone size is not always given. Where it is, it says once, few, many or a class for expanded clones.

TRBV5-4	.	TRBD1	TRBJ1-3	CASSSGQAGGNTIYF	TGTGCCAGCAGCTCCGGACAGGCGGGAGGAAACACCATATATTTT
TRBV6-1	.	TRBD1	TRBJ2-1	CASSEAETGGYNEQFF	TGTGCCAGCAGTGAAGCAGAGACAGGGGGCTACAATGAGCAGTTCTTC
TRBV12-5	.	.	TRBJ2-1	CASGLSTEQFF	TGTGCTAGTGGTTTGTCGACTGAGCAGTTCTTC
TRBV30	.	.	TRBJ2-1	CAWTMYRQSNEQFF	TGTGCCTGGACTATGTATAGGCAGTCGAATGAGCAGTTCTTC
TRBV30	.	.	TRBJ1-2	CAWSRTFYGYTF	TGTGCCTGGAGTCGGACATTCTATGGCTACACCTTC
TRBV11-1	.	TRBD1	TRBJ2-5	CAIATGGAETQYF	TGTGCCATCGCGACAGGGGGGGCAGAGACCCAGTACTTC
TRBV5-6	.	TRBD1	TRBJ2-4	CASSSGGPGYIQYF	TGTGCCAGCAGTTCAGGGGGCCCAGGGTACATTCAGTACTTC
TRBV28	.	.	TRBJ1-6	CASSSMSSYNSPLHF	TGTGCCAGCAGTTCTATGAGCTCCTATAATTCACCCCTCCACTTT
TRBV5-4	once	TRBD2	TRBJ2-3	CASSSRTGGGTDTQYF	TGTGCCAGCAGCTCAAGGACGGGGGGGGGCACAGATACGCAGTATTTT
TRBV28	.	.	TRBJ1-1	CASSLFGLLNTEAFF	TGTGCCAGCAGTTTATTCGGACTACTGAACACTGAAGCTTTCTTT
TRBV27	once	TRBD2	TRBJ2-3	CASRSRAGDSRVAQYF	TGTGCCAGCCGCAGCCGGGCGGGAGACTCCCGAGTGGCGCAGTATTTT
TRBV27	.	TRBD1	TRBJ1-2	CASRLKGGQVDRYTF	TGTGCCAGCAGGCTAAAAGGGGGACAGGTCGATCGCTACACCTTC